This T cell receptor beta chain was sequenced for a study of blood T cell repertoires in COVID-19. Participants reported their clinical history, and cohort assignment relied on those reports. Cohort 3 donors were reported recovered after two negative PCRs, clearance, or symptom resolution. Per the original data handling: It was from reference gene primer amplification that nucleated cell counts were estimated. Some clones are missing from TCRdb's copy, which holds only in-frame ones; the method was immunoSEQ multiplex PCR. V, J and clone size reflect that table, while D and trimming were determined from the DNA. This sample has 360,000 or so clones, with roughly four fifths found just once. Deletions cut 2 bases from V and 4 bases from J, with 15 bases between. CDR3 length: 16 amino acids. Germline-derived CDR1 and CDR2 are MNHEY and SMNVEV (reference sequence).

The sequenced sample was PBMCs or T cells enriched from blood (not recorded which). This chain uses TRBV27 with TRBJ2-1; D call uncertain. This TCR was recovered from a woman between 50 and 59 years old who had recovered from COVID-19. The CDR3 reads CASSLEFSQLYNEQFF. Here the CDR3 DNA reads TGTGCCAGCAGTTTAGAATTCTCCCAACTATACAATGAGCAGTTCTTC.